This entry is about one T cell receptor (beta chain). The specificity of this receptor is unknown. No quality values exist for individual bases; no much larger clone is one base distant. The CDR3 regions of human TCRbeta chains were subjected to immunosequencing. For the original study's pipeline: TCRs in the repertoires were compared against a reference library of SARS-CoV-2-specific TCRs that had been generated with the MIRA antigen-specificity platform. Breadth was defined as the fraction of unique TCRs that were SARS-CoV-2-associated. Depth was defined as the fraction of total T cells that were SARS-CoV-2-associated. Using the MIRA data, each spike-specific TCR was assigned both to the spike region to which the TCR was reactive and to a CD4 or CD8 class. Log10-transformed breadth and depth values were compared by one-way ANOVA with Sidak's multiple comparisons tests. The clones in this table, taken by TCRdb from immuneACCESS, are in-frame only. Not every clone is retained; where verified, under half of the shortfall comes from an unresolved V gene, and the cause of the rest is unknown. For V, J and clone size, that table is used; D and trimming come from the DNA. The sample includes about 100,000 clones, with about 90% observed a single time. The ten largest clones represent over 4% of the sample.

Sample time point, as interpreted from the label and publication: baseline before first vaccination. The treatment or condition tag for this specimen amounts to: meningococcal conjugate vaccine given as trial control. Vaccinee samples were obtained from the UK trials COV001 and COV002, which included a single-blind randomized controlled phase 2/3 trial of AZD1222 (ChAdOx1 nCoV-19) in healthy adults. For TCRbeta chain sequencing, PBMC samples were collected from trial participants at day 0 and at day 28 after the second dose. The CDR3 goes from the cysteine to the phenylalanine over 14 residues. The only DNA kept is the CDR3, 42 bases in frame from the first base. CDR1 and CDR2 (SGHNT, YENEEA) derive from the germline V gene. Trimming leaves V shorter by 5 bases and J shorter by 5 bases, with the junction holding 6 bases beyond the gene matches. This record comes from a study of T cell responses to AZD1222 COVID-19 vaccine (dated by TCRdb to the early 2020s). A note on the overall study: TCR sequencing covered roughly 230 trial participants: 200 to 220 given two doses of AZD1222 and about 26 given two doses of MenACWY control vaccine. Enrollment into the trials was organized by age into subgroups of 18-55, 56-69 and 70-plus years, and those subgroups contained roughly 150, 30 and 60 TCR-sequenced participants, respectively. The research as a whole found: Participants were mostly white British, with more females than males. The authors suggested clonal diversity may have been underestimated. After two AZD1222 doses, spike-specific TCR breadth and depth were significantly higher than at day 0 and than in MenACWY recipients. Reportedly, almost half of the unique spike-specific TCRs recognized epitopes lying outside the regions that are mutated in the B.1.351 and B.1.1.7 variants. Only five or six AZD1222 recipients were SARS-CoV-2 seropositive at baseline, limiting conclusions about previously exposed vaccinees. Because no samples from the day 14 peak response were available, repertoires could be characterized only after the peak T cell response. The 56-69-year group was small, and its depth increase did not reach significance, likely because of low power. The vaccine-associated CD4 TCRs covered the entire spike protein, and the dominant responses fell in regions 160-218 and 743-854.

The rearranged chain carries TRBV11-3 and TRBJ2-5; 9 bases in between match TRBD1. The material was peripheral blood, obtained on day 0 of MenACWY control vaccination. This receptor was obtained from an adult in good health. The CDR3 has the sequence CASSAGQGPETQYF. The sequenced DNA is TGTGCCAGCAGCGCAGGACAGGGGCCGGAGACCCAGTACTTC.